This T cell receptor beta chain was obtained from a study of T-cell reconstitution after alpha-beta-depleted transplantation in children. Findings of the study overall: Surviving recipient T cells and thymic progenitors produced the high day-60 TCRbeta diversity seen in some patients. At the one-year point after transplant, T-cell counts and TCRbeta diversity were found to come mostly from T cells that had been newly produced. There were reportedly several hundred expanded graft clones from which alpha-beta T cells came about two months after transplant.

For this clonotype: The antigen remains unidentified.

Unique molecular identifiers were used in preparing the TCRbeta library. Each CDR3 protein gets one entry after TCRdb re-called the PCR reads with MiXCR. The sample has approximately 1,000,000 distinct CDR3 sequences, under 30% seen once. The CDR3 loop spans 13 amino acids. The chain recombines TRBV21-1 with TRBJ2-5; the listed D gene, TRBD1, was not tested against the DNA. TRBV21-1 is deemed a pseudogene. The clonotype comes from a boy younger than two who had a stem cell transplant for SCID, so the T cells may come from the graft donor. Sequences were derived from PBMCs, mostly from graft donor cells, sampled 360 days after TCRalphabeta/CD19-depleted stem cell transplant. CDR3 sequence: CASSNADRETQYF. In DNA, the CDR3 is TGTGCCAGCAGCAACGCCGACAGAGAGACCCAGTACTTC.